This entry describes one T cell receptor (beta chain). Its specificity is unknown. Trimming cost V 5 bases and J 6 bases, with 20 bases left between them. This CDR3 has 16 residues. Per the germline V gene, CDR1 is SGHTA and CDR2 is FQGNSA. MiXCR, run by TCRdb on the 5' RACE reads, gives a single entry per CDR3 protein. The repertoire has some 62,000 distinct CDR3 sequences, under 25% of them found once; the top ten carry about 3%. Memory CD4+ cells were defined as CD4+CD45RO+CD25-. Points from the study as a whole: In terms of TCR gene usage, tumor memory CD4+ T cells clustered together with blood and lymph node memory CD4+ cells, as well as with lymph node naive CD4+ cells.

The chain links TRBV7-2 to TRBJ1-5; possible D gene TRBD1, 6 bases. Sequenced: memory CD4+ T cells sorted from a lymph node. Subset noted: memory CD4+ T cells, CD4+CD45RO+CD25-. The TCR originated in a female donor with breast cancer. As DNA, the CDR3 is TGTGCCAGCAGCCCCGGGGTGGGGGCAGGGAGTCAGCCCCAGCATTTT. Its translation: CASSPGVGAGSQPQHF.